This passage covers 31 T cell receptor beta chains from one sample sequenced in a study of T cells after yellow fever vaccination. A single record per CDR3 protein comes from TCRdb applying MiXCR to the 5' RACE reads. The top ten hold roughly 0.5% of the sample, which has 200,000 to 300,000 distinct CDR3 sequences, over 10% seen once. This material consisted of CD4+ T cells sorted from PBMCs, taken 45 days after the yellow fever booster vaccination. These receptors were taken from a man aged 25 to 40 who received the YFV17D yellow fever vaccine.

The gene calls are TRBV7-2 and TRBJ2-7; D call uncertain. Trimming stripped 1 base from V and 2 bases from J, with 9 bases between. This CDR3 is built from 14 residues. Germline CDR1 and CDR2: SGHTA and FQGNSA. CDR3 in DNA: TGTGCCAGCAGCTTAGGCCCTCCCCCCTACGAGCAGTACTTC. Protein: CASSLGPPPYEQYF.

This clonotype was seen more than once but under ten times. The CDR3 loop is CATSRGAWAGTEAFF. DNA of the CDR3: TGTGCCACCAGCAGAGGGGCGTGGGCGGGCACTGAAGCTTTCTTT. The genes are TRBV15 and TRBJ1-1; D ambiguous. This CDR3 has 15 amino acids. V shed 1 base and J shed 4 bases, with 13 bases lying between them. CDR1 LNHNV and CDR2 YYDKDF come from the germline V gene (reference sequence).

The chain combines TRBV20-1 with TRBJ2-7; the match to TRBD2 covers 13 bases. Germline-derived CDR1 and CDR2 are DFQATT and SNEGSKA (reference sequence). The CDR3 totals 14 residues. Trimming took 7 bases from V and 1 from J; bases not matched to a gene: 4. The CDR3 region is CSVLAGGLSYEQYF. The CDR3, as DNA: TGCAGTGTACTAGCGGGAGGGTTGTCCTACGAGCAGTACTTC.

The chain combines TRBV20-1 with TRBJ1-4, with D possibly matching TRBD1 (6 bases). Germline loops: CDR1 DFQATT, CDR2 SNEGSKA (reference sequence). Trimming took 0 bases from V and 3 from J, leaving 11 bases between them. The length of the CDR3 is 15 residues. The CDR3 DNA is TGCAGTGCTAGAGATCCATCAGGGGCTAATGAAAAACTGTTTTTT. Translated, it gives CSARDPSGANEKLFF.

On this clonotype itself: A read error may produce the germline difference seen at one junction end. In DNA, the CDR3 is TGTGCCAGCAGCTACACCGGGACTCTGAATGAGCAGCTCTTC. This encodes CASSYTGTLNEQLF. The chain joins TRBV7-2 to TRBJ2-1; tentatively, D is TRBD2 (6 bases). This CDR3 region has 14 residues. Germline V gene data show CDR1 as SGHTA and CDR2 as FQGNSA.

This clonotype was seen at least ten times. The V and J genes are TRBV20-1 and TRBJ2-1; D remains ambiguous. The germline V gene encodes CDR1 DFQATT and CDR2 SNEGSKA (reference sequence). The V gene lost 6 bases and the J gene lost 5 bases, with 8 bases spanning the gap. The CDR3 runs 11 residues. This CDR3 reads CSANQNNEQFF. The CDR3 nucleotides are TGCAGTGCCAACCAGAACAATGAGCAGTTCTTC.

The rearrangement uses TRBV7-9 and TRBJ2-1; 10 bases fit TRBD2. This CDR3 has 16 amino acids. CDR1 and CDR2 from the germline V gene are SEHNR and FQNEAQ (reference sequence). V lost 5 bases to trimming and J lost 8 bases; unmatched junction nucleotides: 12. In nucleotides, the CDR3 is TGTGCCAGCAGCGCGACTAGCGGGTTAATTGGCGATGAGCAGTTCTTC. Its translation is CASSATSGLIGDEQFF.

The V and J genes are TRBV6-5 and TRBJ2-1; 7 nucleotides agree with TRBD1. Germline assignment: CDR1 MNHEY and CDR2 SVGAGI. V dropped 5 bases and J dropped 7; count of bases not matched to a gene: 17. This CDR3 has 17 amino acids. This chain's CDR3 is CASSNRQGLNLMNEQFF. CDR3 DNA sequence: TGTGCCAGCAGTAATCGACAGGGCCTGAATCTGATGAATGAGCAGTTCTTC.

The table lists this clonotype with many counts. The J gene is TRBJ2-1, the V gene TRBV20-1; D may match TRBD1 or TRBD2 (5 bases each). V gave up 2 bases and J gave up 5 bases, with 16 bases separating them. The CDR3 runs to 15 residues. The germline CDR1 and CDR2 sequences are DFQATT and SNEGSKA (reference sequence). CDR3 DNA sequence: TGCAGTGCTAGACGCGACACACGAGGGGACAATGAGCAGTTCTTC. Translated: CSARRDTRGDNEQFF.

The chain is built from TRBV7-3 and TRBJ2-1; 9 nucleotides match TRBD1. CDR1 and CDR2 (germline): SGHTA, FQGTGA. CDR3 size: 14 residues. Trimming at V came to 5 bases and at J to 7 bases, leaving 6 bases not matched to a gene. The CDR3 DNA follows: TGTGCCAGCAGCATACAGGGGGCTCAGAATGAGCAGTTCTTC. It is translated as CASSIQGAQNEQFF.

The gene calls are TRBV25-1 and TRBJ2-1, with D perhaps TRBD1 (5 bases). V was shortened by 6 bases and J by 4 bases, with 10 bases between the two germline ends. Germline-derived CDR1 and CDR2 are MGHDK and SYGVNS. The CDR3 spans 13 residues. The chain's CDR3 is CASRQEYYNEQFF. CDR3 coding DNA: TGTGCCAGCAGACAGGAGTATTACAATGAGCAGTTCTTC.

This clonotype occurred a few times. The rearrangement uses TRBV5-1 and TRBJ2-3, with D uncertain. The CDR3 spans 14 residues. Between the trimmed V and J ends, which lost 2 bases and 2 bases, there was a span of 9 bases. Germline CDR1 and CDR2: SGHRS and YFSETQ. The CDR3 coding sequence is TGCGCCAGCAGCTTTACAGAAGACACAGATACGCAGTATTTT. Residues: CASSFTEDTDTQYF.

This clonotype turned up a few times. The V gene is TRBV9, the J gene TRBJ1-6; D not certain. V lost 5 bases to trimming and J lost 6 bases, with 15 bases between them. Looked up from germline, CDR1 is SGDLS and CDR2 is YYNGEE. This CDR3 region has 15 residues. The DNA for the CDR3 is TGTGCCAGCAGTCCTCGGGCATACTCTAATTCACCCCTCCACTTT. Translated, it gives CASSPRAYSNSPLHF.

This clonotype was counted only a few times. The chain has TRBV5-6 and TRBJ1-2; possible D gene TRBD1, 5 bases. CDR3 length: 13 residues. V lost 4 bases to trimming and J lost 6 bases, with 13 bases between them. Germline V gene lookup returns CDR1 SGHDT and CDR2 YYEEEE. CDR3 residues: CASSVPGRHGYTF. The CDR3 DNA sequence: TGTGCCAGCAGCGTCCCGGGGCGGCATGGCTACACCTTC.

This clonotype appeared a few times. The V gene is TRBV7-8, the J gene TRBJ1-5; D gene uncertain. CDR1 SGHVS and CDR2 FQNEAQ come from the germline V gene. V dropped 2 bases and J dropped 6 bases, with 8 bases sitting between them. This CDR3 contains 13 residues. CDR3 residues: CASSLYLGQPQHF. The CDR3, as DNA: TGTGCCAGCAGCTTATACCTCGGTCAGCCCCAGCATTTT. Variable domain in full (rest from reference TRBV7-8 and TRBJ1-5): GAGVSQSPRYKVAKRGQDVALRCDPISGHVSLFWYQQALGQGPEFLTYFQNEAQLDKSGLPSDRFFAERPEGSVSTLKIQRTQQEDSAVYLCASSLYLGQPQHFGDGTRLSIL.

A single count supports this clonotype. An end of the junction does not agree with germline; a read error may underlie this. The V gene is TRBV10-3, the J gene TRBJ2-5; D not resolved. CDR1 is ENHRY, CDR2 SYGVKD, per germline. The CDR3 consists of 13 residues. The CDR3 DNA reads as TGTGCCATCAGTGGTCAGGCCGGAGAGACCCAGCACTTC. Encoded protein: CAISGQAGETQHF.

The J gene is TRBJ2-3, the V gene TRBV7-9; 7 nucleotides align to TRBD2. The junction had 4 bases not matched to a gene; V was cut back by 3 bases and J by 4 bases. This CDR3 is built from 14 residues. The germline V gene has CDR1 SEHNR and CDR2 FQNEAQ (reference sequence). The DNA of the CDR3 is TGTGCCAGCAGCTTTGGCCGGGAGGCAGATACGCAGTATTTT. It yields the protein CASSFGREADTQYF.

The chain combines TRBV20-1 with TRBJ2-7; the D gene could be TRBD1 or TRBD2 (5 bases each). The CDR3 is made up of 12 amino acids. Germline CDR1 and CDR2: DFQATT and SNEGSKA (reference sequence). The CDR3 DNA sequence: TGCGCCGGGACCGAAGTCTCCTACGAGCAGTACTTC. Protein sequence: CAGTEVSYEQYF.

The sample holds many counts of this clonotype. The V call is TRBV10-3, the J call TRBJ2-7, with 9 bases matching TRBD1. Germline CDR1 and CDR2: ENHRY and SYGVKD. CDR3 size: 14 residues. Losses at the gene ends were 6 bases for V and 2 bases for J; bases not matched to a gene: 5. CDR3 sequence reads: CAIRVGQGTYEQYF. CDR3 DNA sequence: TGTGCCATCAGAGTGGGACAGGGAACCTACGAGCAGTACTTC.

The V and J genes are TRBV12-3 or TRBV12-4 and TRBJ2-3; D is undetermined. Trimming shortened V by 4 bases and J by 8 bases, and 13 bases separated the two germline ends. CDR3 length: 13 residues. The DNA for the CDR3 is TGTGCCAGCAGTTCCCAACTAAGTCGTACGCAGTATTTT. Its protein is CASSSQLSRTQYF.

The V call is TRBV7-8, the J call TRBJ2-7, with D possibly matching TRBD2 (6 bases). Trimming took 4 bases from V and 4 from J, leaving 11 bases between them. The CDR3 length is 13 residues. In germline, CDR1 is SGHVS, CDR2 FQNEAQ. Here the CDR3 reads CASSSRREYEQYF. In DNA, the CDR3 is TGTGCCAGCAGCTCCAGGCGGGAATACGAGCAGTACTTC.

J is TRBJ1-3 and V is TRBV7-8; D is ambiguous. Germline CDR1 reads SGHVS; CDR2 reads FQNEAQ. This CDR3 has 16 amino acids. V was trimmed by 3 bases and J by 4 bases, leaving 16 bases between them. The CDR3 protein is CASSFQDPRIGNTIYF. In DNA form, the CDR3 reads TGTGCCAGCAGCTTCCAGGACCCAAGGATAGGAAACACCATATATTTT.

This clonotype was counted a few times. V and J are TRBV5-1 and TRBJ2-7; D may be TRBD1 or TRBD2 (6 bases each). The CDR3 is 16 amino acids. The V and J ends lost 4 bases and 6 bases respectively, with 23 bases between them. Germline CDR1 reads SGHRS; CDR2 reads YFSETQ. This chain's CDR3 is CASSTGQNLGGGEQYF. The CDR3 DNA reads TGCGCCAGCAGCACTGGACAGAACTTGGGAGGAGGCGAGCAGTACTTC.

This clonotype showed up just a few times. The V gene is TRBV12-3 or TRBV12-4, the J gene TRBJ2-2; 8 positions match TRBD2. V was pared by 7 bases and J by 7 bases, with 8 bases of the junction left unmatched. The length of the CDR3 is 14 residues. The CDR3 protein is CASTTRREDGELFF. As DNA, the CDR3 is TGTGCCAGCACCACACGGCGGGAGGACGGGGAGCTGTTTTTT.

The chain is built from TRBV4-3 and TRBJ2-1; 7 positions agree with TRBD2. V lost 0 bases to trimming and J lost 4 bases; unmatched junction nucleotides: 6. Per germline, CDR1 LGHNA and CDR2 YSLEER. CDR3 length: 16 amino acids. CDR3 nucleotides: TGCGCCAGCAGCCAAGACAGCGAGCGGGGTTACAATGAGCAGTTCTTC. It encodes CASSQDSERGYNEQFF.

CDR3 in DNA: TGTGCCAGCAGCTTAGCAGACGCGGTCACTGAAGCTTTCTTT. Protein product: CASSLADAVTEAFF. The chain links TRBV7-2 to TRBJ1-1; no definite D call. The germline gives CDR1 SGHTA, CDR2 FQGNSA. V was shortened by 0 bases and J by 4 bases, with 9 bases between the two germline ends. The CDR3 has 14 residues.

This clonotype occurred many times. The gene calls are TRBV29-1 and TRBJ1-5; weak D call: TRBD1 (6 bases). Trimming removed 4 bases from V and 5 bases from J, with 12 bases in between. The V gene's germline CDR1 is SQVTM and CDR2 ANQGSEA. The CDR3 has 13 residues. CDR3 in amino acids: CSVGGQVDQPQHF. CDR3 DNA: TGCAGCGTTGGGGGGCAGGTCGATCAGCCCCAGCATTTT.

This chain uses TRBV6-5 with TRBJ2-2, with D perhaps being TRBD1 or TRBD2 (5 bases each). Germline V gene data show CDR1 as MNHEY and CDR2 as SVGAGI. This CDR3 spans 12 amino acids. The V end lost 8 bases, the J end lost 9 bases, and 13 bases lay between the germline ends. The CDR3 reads CASWSWDRELFF. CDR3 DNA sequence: TGTGCCAGCTGGTCATGGGACCGGGAGCTGTTTTTT.

This CDR3 is CASSRFSGVQETQYF. CDR3 in DNA: TGTGCCAGCAGCCGATTCTCGGGGGTCCAAGAGACCCAGTACTTC. The chain links TRBV7-2 to TRBJ2-5, with D maybe TRBD2 (6 bases). This CDR3 has 15 amino acids. Germline CDR1 is SGHTA and CDR2 is FQGNSA. V was shortened by 5 bases and J by 1 base, with 14 bases between the two germline ends.

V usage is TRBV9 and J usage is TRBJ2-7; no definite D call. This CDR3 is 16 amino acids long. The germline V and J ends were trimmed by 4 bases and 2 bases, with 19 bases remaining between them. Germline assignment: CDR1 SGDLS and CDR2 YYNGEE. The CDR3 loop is CASSPAPGQTPYEQYF. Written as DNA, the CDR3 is TGTGCCAGCAGCCCAGCCCCAGGCCAAACTCCCTACGAGCAGTACTTC.

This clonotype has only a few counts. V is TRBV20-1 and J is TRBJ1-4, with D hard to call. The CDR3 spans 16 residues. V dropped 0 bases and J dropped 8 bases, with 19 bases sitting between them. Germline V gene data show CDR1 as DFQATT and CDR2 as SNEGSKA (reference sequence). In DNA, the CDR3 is TGCAGTGCTAGAGATGCCCGGAAACCGGTCAACGAAAAACTGTTTTTT. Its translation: CSARDARKPVNEKLFF.